This passage covers 22 T cell receptor beta chains from one sample sequenced in a study of technical replicates of blood from a few donors (TCRdb year 2017). The library was built by means of the immunoSEQ multiplex PCR assay. Held by TCRdb, this immuneACCESS table contains in-frame sequences only and omits some clones. Under half of the omission traces to an unresolved V gene where checked; the cause of the rest is unknown. This sample lists 65,000 to 85,000 clones; roughly 94% were detected once. The ten most abundant clones make up 0.3% to 0.5% of the sample. Sequencing was done on a sample of T cells isolated from PBMCs. The receptors shown here come from a human donor in good health.

The gene calls are TRBV7-9 and TRBJ2-7; D is possibly TRBD1 (6 bases). Germline CDR1 and CDR2: SEHNR and FQNEAQ (reference sequence). V lost 5 bases to trimming and J lost 0 bases, with 17 bases between them. The CDR3 has 16 amino acids. Written as DNA, the CDR3 is TGTGCCAGCAGCAACGGCGCGACAGGCCTCTCCTACGAGCAGTACTTC. Its translation: CASSNGATGLSYEQYF.

The V and J genes are TRBV5-5 and TRBJ2-7; 7 nucleotides agree with TRBD1. The CDR3 totals 14 residues. Germline V gives CDR1 SGHKS, CDR2 YYEKEE (reference sequence). V lost 4 bases, J lost 3 bases, and 7 bases stayed unmatched. The CDR3 loop reads CASSARDRVYEQYF. CDR3 sequence (DNA): TGTGCCAGCAGCGCCAGAGACAGGGTCTACGAGCAGTACTTC.

Turning to this clone: At one of its ends the junction is not consistent with the germline gene, which may arise from a read error. This sequence joins TRBV18 and TRBJ2-7; D perhaps matches TRBD2 (6 bases). CDR1 is KGHSH and CDR2 is LQKENI in the germline V gene. The CDR3 spans 13 residues. In DNA, the CDR3 is TGTGCCAGCTCCCCACTGGCGGGGAGCGAGCAGTACTTC. It codes for CASSPLAGSEQYF.

The chain uses TRBV30 and TRBJ2-3, with TRBD1 matching 10 bases. CDR3 length equals 12 residues. With 5 bases clipped from V and 9 bases from J, the junction kept 5 bases outside the gene matches. Per the germline V gene, CDR1 is GTSNPN and CDR2 is SVGIG (reference sequence). The CDR3 loop reads CAWVADRGTQYF. CDR3 sequence (DNA): TGTGCCTGGGTGGCGGACAGGGGGACGCAGTATTTT.

V and J are TRBV4-3 and TRBJ2-1, with TRBD2 as a possible D gene (6 bases). The germline gives CDR1 LGHNA, CDR2 YSLEER. The CDR3 extends over 18 amino acids. Deletions cut 1 base from V and 4 bases from J, with 20 bases between. DNA of the CDR3: TGCGCCAGCAGCCAAGTCTTGGGCGGGACGACTAGGTACAATGAGCAGTTCTTC. Translation gives CASSQVLGGTTRYNEQFF.

V and J are TRBV7-9 and TRBJ2-5, with 7 bases identical to TRBD1. The CDR3 extends over 14 amino acids. Per germline, CDR1 SEHNR and CDR2 FQNEAQ (reference sequence). The J segment lost 7 bases and the V segment lost 5 bases, leaving 10 bases of the junction unmatched. CDR3 loop: CASSPPEGAGTQYF. The CDR3 DNA is TGTGCCAGCAGCCCCCCTGAGGGGGCCGGGACCCAGTACTTC.

This clone has only a few counts. This sequence joins TRBV4-2 and TRBJ1-5; D unclear. The CDR3 has 16 amino acids. V shed 0 bases and J shed 7 bases, with 16 bases lying between them. The germline V gene has CDR1 LGHNA and CDR2 YNFKEQ. CDR3 region: CASSQDPSAFRQPQHF. The CDR3 coding sequence is TGTGCCAGCAGCCAAGATCCCTCCGCGTTCAGGCAGCCCCAGCATTTT.

The chain combines TRBV7-9 with TRBJ2-7; maybe TRBD1 (5 bases). V was clipped by 3 bases and J by 0 bases, with 6 bases between them. This CDR3 is built from 13 residues. Germline CDR1 is SEHNR and CDR2 is FQNEAQ (reference sequence). The CDR3 nucleotides read TGTGCCAGCAGCTTGGACATCTCCTACGAGCAGTACTTC. It specifies CASSLDISYEQYF.

This sequence joins TRBV2 and TRBJ1-6; D not resolved. This CDR3 contains 14 residues. V was shortened by 4 bases and J by 10 bases, with 14 bases between the two germline ends. Per the germline V gene, CDR1 is SNHLY and CDR2 is FYNNEI. For the CDR3, the DNA is TGTGCCAGCAGTGGCCCGGGTTACGGGTCACCCCTCCACTTT. Its protein is CASSGPGYGSPLHF. The whole variable domain, filled in from reference TRBV2 and TRBJ1-6, reads EPEVTQTPSHQVTQMGQEVILRCVPISNHLYFYWYRQILGQKVEFLVSFYNNEISEKSEIFDDQFSVERPDGSNFTLKIRSTKLEDSAMYFCASSGPGYGSPLHFGNGTRLTVT.

The CDR3 is CASSSGTSGSPDTQYF. The DNA for the CDR3 is TGTGCCAGCAGCTCCGGGACTAGCGGGAGCCCAGATACGCAGTATTTT. The chain is built from TRBV7-3 and TRBJ2-3; 14 nucleotides match TRBD2. The germline V gene has CDR1 SGHTA and CDR2 FQGTGA. Trimming took 4 bases from V and 4 from J; bases not matched to a gene: 4. This CDR3 comprises 16 residues.

For the CDR3, the DNA is TGTGCCAGCAGAGACACCGATATCTATGGCTACACCTTC. Its translation is CASRDTDIYGYTF. The chain has TRBV28 and TRBJ1-2; no firm D call. V was pared by 6 bases and J by 4 bases, with 12 bases between. Germline V CDR1 and CDR2: MDHEN, SYDVKM. The CDR3 loop spans 13 amino acids.

In DNA form, the CDR3 reads TGTGCCAGCAGTCCCCTAGGACAGGAACTGAATCAGCCCCAGCATTTT. This codes for CASSPLGQELNQPQHF. The chain is built from TRBV27 and TRBJ1-5, with 7 bases aligning to TRBD1. Germline CDR1 MNHEY, CDR2 SMNVEV (reference sequence). J was trimmed by 4 bases and V by 5 bases; bases with no gene match: 11. This CDR3 spans 16 amino acids.

The chain has TRBV13 and TRBJ2-5; D unresolved. The CDR3 totals 13 residues. Trimming left V 1 base short and J 1 base short, with 4 bases between. CDR1 is PRHDT, CDR2 FYEKMQ, per germline (reference sequence). The CDR3 nucleotides are TGTGCCAGCAGCTTAGACAGCCAAGAGACCCAGTACTTC. Translation gives CASSLDSQETQYF. Combining the CDR3 with reference TRBV13 and TRBJ2-5 gives the whole variable domain AAGVIQSPRHLIKEKRETATLKCYPIPRHDTVYWYQQGPGQDPQFLISFYEKMQSDKGSIPDRFSAQQFSDYHSELNMSSLELGDSALYFCASSLDSQETQYFGPGTRLLVL.

This chain links TRBV6-5 with TRBJ2-3; maybe TRBD1 (5 bases). The germline CDR1 and CDR2 sequences are MNHEY and SVGAGI. This CDR3 is built from 13 residues. Trimming shortened V by 4 bases and J by 14 bases, and 19 bases separated the two germline ends. This CDR3 is CASSSAQDISPYF. The CDR3 DNA reads TGTGCCAGCAGTTCGGCCCAGGACATTTCTCCGTATTTT.

This chain uses TRBV2 with TRBJ2-1; a weak D match, TRBD1 (5 bases). CDR1 is SNHLY, CDR2 FYNNEI, per germline. The CDR3 has 11 residues. V lost 6 bases to trimming and J lost 12 bases, with 12 bases between them. This chain's CDR3 is CASRAGHGQFF. CDR3 coding DNA: TGTGCCAGCAGGGCCGGACACGGGCAGTTCTTC.

The chain employs TRBV6-5 and TRBJ1-1; 11 nucleotides line up with TRBD1. This CDR3 spans 15 amino acids. Germline-derived CDR1 and CDR2 are MNHEY and SVGAGI. J was trimmed by 3 bases and V by 6 bases; bases with no gene match: 6. The CDR3 sequence is CASSSGQGVYTEAFF. DNA for the CDR3: TGTGCCAGCAGCTCGGGACAGGGGGTTTACACTGAAGCTTTCTTT.

The V call is TRBV2, the J call TRBJ1-4; D is ambiguous. CDR1 and CDR2 (germline): SNHLY, FYNNEI. V was trimmed by 8 bases and J by 0 bases, leaving 10 bases between them. CDR3 size: 14 residues. CDR3 protein: CASGEIATNEKLFF. The CDR3 bases are TGTGCCAGCGGGGAGATTGCAACTAATGAAAAACTGTTTTTT. Full variable domain (outside the CDR3, taken from reference TRBV2 and TRBJ1-4): EPEVTQTPSHQVTQMGQEVILRCVPISNHLYFYWYRQILGQKVEFLVSFYNNEISEKSEIFDDQFSVERPDGSNFTLKIRSTKLEDSAMYFCASGEIATNEKLFFGSGTQLSVL.

V gene TRBV28 combines with J gene TRBJ2-7; a possible D gene is TRBD1 (5 bases). This CDR3 region has 17 residues. Germline V lookup: CDR1 MDHEN, CDR2 SYDVKM. V lost 2 bases to trimming and J lost 0 bases, with 17 bases between them. The CDR3 here is CASSLGPDTKNSYEQYF. CDR3 DNA sequence: TGTGCCAGCAGTTTAGGTCCGGACACAAAAAACTCCTACGAGCAGTACTTC. The variable domain in full, with the rest retrieved from reference TRBV28 and TRBJ2-7, is DVKVTQSSRYLVKRTGEKVFLECVQDMDHENMFWYRQDPGLGLRLIYFSYDVKMKEKGDIPEGYSVSREKKERFSLILESASTNQTSMYLCASSLGPDTKNSYEQYFGPGTRLTVT.

The chain combines TRBV11-2 with TRBJ2-1; tentative D call: TRBD2 (6 bases). Per germline, CDR1 SGHAT and CDR2 FQNNGV. There are 17 residues in the CDR3. V shed 1 base and J shed 4 bases, with 17 bases lying between them. The CDR3 nucleotides are TGTGCCAGCAGCTTAGGAGTGGCGGGGAACGCTTACAATGAGCAGTTCTTC. Translated: CASSLGVAGNAYNEQFF.

The count of this clone is one. This chain links TRBV6-5 with TRBJ2-5, with D possibly TRBD2 on 5 matching bases. The CDR3 extends over 12 amino acids. CDR1 and CDR2 from the germline V gene are MNHEY and SVGAGI. The germline V and J ends were trimmed by 6 bases and 4 bases, with 9 bases remaining between them. The CDR3, as DNA: TGTGCCAGCAGCCCCCGGGGAGAGACCCAGTACTTC. The encoded protein is CASSPRGETQYF.

This rearrangement joins TRBV27 to TRBJ2-1; 9 nucleotides line up with TRBD1. Per germline, CDR1 MNHEY and CDR2 SMNVEV (reference sequence). V gave up 6 bases and J gave up 6 bases; unmatched junction bases: 6. CDR3 size: 14 residues. CDR3 loop: CASRPWTGVNEQFF. The CDR3 nucleotides are TGTGCCAGCAGGCCCTGGACAGGGGTCAATGAGCAGTTCTTC.

This clone was seen only once. The chain links TRBV5-8 to TRBJ1-5, with D perhaps TRBD1 (5 bases). CDR1 and CDR2 from the germline V gene are SGHTS and YDEGEE. The CDR3 extends over 15 amino acids. Trimming shortened V by 4 bases and J by 4 bases, and 15 bases separated the two germline ends. CDR3 sequence (DNA): TGTGCCAGCAGCCCGGGCGGGGGTGCTAATCAGCCCCAGCATTTT. Encoded protein: CASSPGGGANQPQHF.